This T cell receptor (beta chain) emerged from a study of control samples from healthy donors and cancer patients. The data were produced by immunoSEQ multiplex PCR, yet TCRdb's version contains in-frame clones alone and is incomplete. The table has 350,000 to 450,000 clones, 90% seen once. Per germline, CDR1 MNHNY and CDR2 SVGAGI (reference sequence). CDR3 length: 13 residues. V was shortened by 4 bases and J by 8 bases, with 12 bases between the two germline ends. The chain combines TRBV6-6 with TRBJ2-1, with no clear D. This receptor was taken from a man between 35 and 55 years old with head and neck cancer. The sequenced sample consisted of PBMCs. CDR3 sequence reads: CASSSLDSYEQFF. CDR3 DNA sequence: TGTGCCAGCAGTTCCCTAGATTCCTATGAGCAGTTCTTC.